Here is one T cell receptor beta chain with its context. The sample comes from a study of blood T cell repertoires in COVID-19. Looking at the study overall: The United States, Italy and Spain supplied acute and convalescent COVID-19 samples. T cells, B-cell-depleted T cells, or PBMCs provided the cDNA or gDNA that served as material.

Original data processing: By means of reference gene primer amplification, nucleated cell counts were estimated. Clones were read by immunoSEQ multiplex PCR, and TCRdb kept only the in-frame ones, dropping some. V, J and clone size were drawn from that table, and D and trimming were deduced from the DNA. The sample records approximately 250,000 clones, roughly 84% being singletons. The CDR3 is 15 amino acids. V gave up 2 bases and J gave up 2 bases, with 10 bases separating them. Germline V gene lookup returns CDR1 SGHAT and CDR2 FQNNGV. The chain joins TRBV11-2 to TRBJ1-3; D possibly corresponds to TRBD1 (5 bases). The TCR originated in a middle-aged woman who had recovered from COVID-19. The material sequenced was peripheral blood. The CDR3 DNA is TGTGCCAGCAGCTTAAGCCAGGGTGCTGGAAACACCATATATTTT. As protein: CASSLSQGAGNTIYF.